In its sample, the clone carrying this T cell receptor beta chain was seen many times. Antigen specificity is unknown. V lost 2 bases and J lost 1, with 8 bases in between. CDR3 length equals 14 residues. Germline CDR1 SGHTA, CDR2 FQGNSA. Amplified TCR beta CDR3 regions derived from RNA transcripts. Researchers ran a first-round RT-PCR on the TCR CDR3 using the HTBI primer set. Each CDR3 protein is one row after TCRdb ran MiXCR on the multiplex PCR reads. The sample yields a few hundred thousand distinct CDR3 sequences, roughly 15% seen once. Each 10 ml fresh peripheral blood draw supplied the PBMCs. The data were taken from a study of T cells in Graves' hyperthyroidism and ophthalmopathy. In the study overall: Peripheral blood samples were taken at initial diagnosis, prior to any treatment. Regarding the study as a whole: The majority of expanded thyroid clonotypes above 0.001 also appeared in blood.

The gene calls are TRBV7-2 and TRBJ1-1; the D gene is possibly TRBD1 (5 bases). Input material: blood. This receptor was obtained from a woman aged 25 to 45 with Graves' ophthalmopathy. DNA for the CDR3: TGTGCCAGCAGCTTAAGGGGAGAGAACACTGAAGCTTTCTTT. Translation gives CASSLRGENTEAFF.